The entry below gives a single TCR beta chain sequence along with its context. Its target is not known. TCRdb's table, derived via immunoSEQ multiplex PCR, lists solely in-frame clones and lacks some. The data contain around 71,000 clones, 80% to 95% of them singletons. The data stem from a study of graft-versus-host responses after intestinal transplantation. Study conclusions and caveats: There were GvH clones found in recipient marrow, and some of them appeared first in ileum or blood.

The trim removed 6 bases at V and 4 bases at J, leaving 7 bases unmatched. CDR3 length: 14 amino acids. Per germline, CDR1 SNHLY and CDR2 FYNNEI. The sample here was bone marrow, taken 734 days after intestinal transplantation. This chain joins TRBV2 and TRBJ2-7; 9 nucleotides agree with TRBD2. The sequence was obtained from a human patient who received an intestinal transplant, so some T cells may come from the graft donor. This CDR3 is CASSRSGSSYEQYF. The CDR3 region has the DNA TGTGCCAGCAGCCGTAGCGGGAGTTCTTACGAGCAGTACTTC.